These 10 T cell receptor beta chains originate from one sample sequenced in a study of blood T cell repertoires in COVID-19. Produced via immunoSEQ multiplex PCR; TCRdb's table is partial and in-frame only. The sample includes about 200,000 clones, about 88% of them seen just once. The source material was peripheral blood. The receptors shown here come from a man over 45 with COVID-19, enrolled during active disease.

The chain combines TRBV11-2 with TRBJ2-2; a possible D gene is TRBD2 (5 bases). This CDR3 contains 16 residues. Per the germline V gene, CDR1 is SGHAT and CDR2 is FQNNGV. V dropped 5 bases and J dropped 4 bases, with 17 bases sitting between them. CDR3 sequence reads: CASSRPPAALTGELFF. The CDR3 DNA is TGTGCCAGCAGCAGGCCCCCAGCGGCTCTCACCGGGGAGCTGTTTTTT.

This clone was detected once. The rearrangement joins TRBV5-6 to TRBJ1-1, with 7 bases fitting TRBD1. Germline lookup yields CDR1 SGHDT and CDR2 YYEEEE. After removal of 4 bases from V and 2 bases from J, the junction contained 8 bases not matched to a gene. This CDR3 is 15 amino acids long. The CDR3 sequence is CASSPGDRSNTEAFF. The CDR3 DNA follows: TGTGCCAGCAGCCCAGGGGACAGAAGTAACACTGAAGCTTTCTTT.

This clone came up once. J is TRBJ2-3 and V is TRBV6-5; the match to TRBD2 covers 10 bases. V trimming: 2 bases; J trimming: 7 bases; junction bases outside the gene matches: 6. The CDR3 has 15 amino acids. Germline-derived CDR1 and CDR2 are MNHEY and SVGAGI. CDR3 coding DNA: TGTGCCAGCAGTTACGGCCTAGCGGGGGCTTATACGCAGTATTTT. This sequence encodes CASSYGLAGAYTQYF.

The CDR3 DNA is TGTGCCAGCAGTTGGGGGACTACTATCCAAGAGACCCAGTACTTC. This sequence encodes CASSWGTTIQETQYF. The V gene is TRBV9, the J gene TRBJ2-5; the match to TRBD2 covers 7 bases. Per the germline V gene, CDR1 is SGDLS and CDR2 is YYNGEE. The CDR3 covers 15 residues. V was clipped by 5 bases and J by 1 base; unmatched bases: 8.

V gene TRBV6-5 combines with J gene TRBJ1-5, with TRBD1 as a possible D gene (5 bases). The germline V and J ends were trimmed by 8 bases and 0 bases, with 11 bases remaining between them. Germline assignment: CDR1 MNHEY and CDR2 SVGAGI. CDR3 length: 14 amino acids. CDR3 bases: TGTGCCAGCTCACCAGGGTTTAGCAATCAGCCCCAGCATTTT. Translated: CASSPGFSNQPQHF.

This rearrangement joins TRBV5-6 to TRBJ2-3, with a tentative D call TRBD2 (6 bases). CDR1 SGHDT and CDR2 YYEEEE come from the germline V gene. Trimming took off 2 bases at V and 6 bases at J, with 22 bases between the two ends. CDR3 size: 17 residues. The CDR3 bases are TGTGCCAGCAGCTTCCCCGTAGGGACGGGGGTAGGGGATACGCAGTATTTT. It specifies CASSFPVGTGVGDTQYF.

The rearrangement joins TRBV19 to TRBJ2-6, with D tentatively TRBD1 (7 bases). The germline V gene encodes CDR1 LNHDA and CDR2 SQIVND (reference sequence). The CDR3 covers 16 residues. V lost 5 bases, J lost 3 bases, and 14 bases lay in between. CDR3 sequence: CASSEEGANGANVLTF. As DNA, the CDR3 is TGTGCCAGTAGTGAGGAGGGGGCAAATGGGGCCAACGTCCTGACTTTC.

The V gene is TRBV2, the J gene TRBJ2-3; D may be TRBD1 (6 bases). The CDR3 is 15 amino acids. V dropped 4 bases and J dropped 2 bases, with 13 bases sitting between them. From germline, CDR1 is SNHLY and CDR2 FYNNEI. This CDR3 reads CASSAWSGVTDTQYF. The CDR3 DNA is TGTGCCAGCAGTGCGTGGTCAGGGGTCACAGATACGCAGTATTTT.

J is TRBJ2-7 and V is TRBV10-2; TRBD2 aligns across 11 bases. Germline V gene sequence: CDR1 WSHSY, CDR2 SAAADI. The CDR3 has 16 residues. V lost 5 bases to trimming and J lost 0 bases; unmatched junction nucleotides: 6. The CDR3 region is CASSPPGTSGSYEQYF. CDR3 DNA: TGCGCCAGCAGTCCCCCCGGGACTAGCGGCTCCTACGAGCAGTACTTC.

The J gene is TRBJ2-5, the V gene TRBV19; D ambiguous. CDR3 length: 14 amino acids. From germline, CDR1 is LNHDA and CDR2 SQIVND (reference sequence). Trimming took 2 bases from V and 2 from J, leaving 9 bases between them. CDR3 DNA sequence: TGTGCCAGTAGTATAAGACTGGAACAAGAGACCCAGTACTTC. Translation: CASSIRLEQETQYF.